This section outlines one TCR beta chain sequence together with its context. This clone was seen a single time. Its antigen is still unknown. Qualities for individual bases were not recorded, and no much larger clone is one base off. Counted from cysteine to phenylalanine, this CDR3 has 16 amino acids. Here the CDR3 DNA is all that survives: 48 bases in frame from base 1. The germline V gene (reference sequence) gives CDR1 as SGHKS and CDR2 as YYEKEE. Here V drops 5 bases and J drops 1 base, and the junction holds 7 bases not matched to any gene. The CDR3 regions of human TCRbeta chains were analyzed by immunosequencing. The study's own analysis went as follows. TCRs in the repertoires were compared against a reference library of SARS-CoV-2-specific TCRs that had been generated with the MIRA antigen-specificity platform. Breadth meant the fraction of unique TCRs that were SARS-CoV-2-associated, whereas depth meant the fraction of total T cells that were SARS-CoV-2-associated. Using the MIRA data, each spike-specific TCR was mapped to the spike region that the TCR reacts to and placed in a CD4 or CD8 class. Log10-transformed breadth and depth values were compared by one-way ANOVA with Sidak's multiple comparisons tests. TCRdb's version of the immuneACCESS table is confined to in-frame rearrangements and falls short of the full clone set. An unresolved V gene accounts for under half of the shortfall where checked; the remainder is of unknown origin. V and J calls and clone size are those listed in that table; D and trimming were worked out from the DNA. Present in this sample are tens of thousands of clones, around 90% of which were seen just once. The leading ten clones occupy roughly 4.3% of the sample.

These data originate in a study of T cell responses to AZD1222 COVID-19 vaccine (dated by TCRdb to the early 2020s). For the study in its entirety: TCR sequencing covered about 230 trial participants: about 210 given two doses of AZD1222 and about 26 given two doses of MenACWY control vaccine. Trial participants were enrolled by age into subgroups of 18-55, 56-69 and 70-plus years, and roughly 150, 30 and 60 TCR-sequenced participants, respectively, were included in these subgroups. The full study reports these points: Because no day 14 peak-response samples were available, repertoires were characterized only after the peak T cell response. In the small 56-69-year group, the increase in depth fell short of significance, most likely because of low power. Conclusions about previously exposed vaccinees are limited, since just a handful of AZD1222 recipients were seropositive for SARS-CoV-2 at baseline. After two AZD1222 doses, spike-specific TCR breadth and depth were significantly higher than at day 0 and than in MenACWY recipients. The whole spike protein was spanned by vaccine-associated CD4 TCRs, and dominant responses were seen in regions 160-218 and 743-854. Epitopes outside the regions mutated in the B.1.351 and B.1.1.7 variants were reportedly recognized by nearly half of the unique spike-specific TCRs. Participants were mostly white British, with more females than males. The authors suggested clonal diversity may have been underestimated.

In light of the paper, this sample's time point label describes: about 28 days (+/-7) after the second vaccine dose. Because spike-specific TCR depth and breadth did not differ between the two schedules, AZD1222 recipients who got a second dose at roughly 4 weeks were pooled with those who got a second dose at roughly 12 weeks. Samples from vaccinated people were obtained from the UK trials COV001 and COV002, which included a single-blind randomized controlled phase 2/3 trial of AZD1222 (ChAdOx1 nCoV-19) in healthy adults. Trial participant PBMC samples were collected at day 0 and day 28 after the second dose for TCRbeta chain sequencing.

The sample consisted of peripheral blood, taken 28 days after the second AZD1222 dose. The source is an adult who received the AZD1222 COVID-19 vaccine. The chain is encoded by TRBV5-5 joined to TRBJ2-7; TRBD2 lines up with 12 middle nucleotides. The CDR3 here reads CASRALLAGGSYEQYF. The bases are TGTGCCAGCAGGGCCCTCCTAGCGGGAGGGTCCTACGAGCAGTACTTC.